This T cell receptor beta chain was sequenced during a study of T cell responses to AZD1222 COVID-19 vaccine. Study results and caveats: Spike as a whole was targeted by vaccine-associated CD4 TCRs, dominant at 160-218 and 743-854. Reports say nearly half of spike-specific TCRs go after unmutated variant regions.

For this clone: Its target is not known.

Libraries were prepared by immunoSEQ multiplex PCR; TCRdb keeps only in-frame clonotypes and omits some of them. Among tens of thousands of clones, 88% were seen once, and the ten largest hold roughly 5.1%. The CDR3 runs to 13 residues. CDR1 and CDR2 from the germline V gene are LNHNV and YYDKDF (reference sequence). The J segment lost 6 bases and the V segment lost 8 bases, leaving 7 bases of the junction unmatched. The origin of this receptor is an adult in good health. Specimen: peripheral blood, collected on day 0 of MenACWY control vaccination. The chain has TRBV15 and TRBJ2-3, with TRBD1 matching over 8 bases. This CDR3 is CATSDRVIDTQYF. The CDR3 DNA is TGTGCCACCTCGGACAGGGTAATTGATACGCAGTATTTT.